Presented here are 27 T cell receptor beta chains from one specimen sequenced in a study of T-cell reconstitution after alpha-beta-depleted transplantation in children. Library preparation (for TCRbeta) was performed with unique molecular identifiers. Using its own MiXCR run on the PCR reads, TCRdb lists one record per CDR3 protein. The sample lists about 640,000 distinct CDR3 sequences, roughly 15% seen once, with 1.1% in the top ten. The sample here was PBMCs from the stem cell graft donor, taken from the stem cell graft. These receptors were collected from a human donor who donated a stem cell graft to a child with acute myeloid leukemia.

This clonotype was found a few times. The V gene is TRBV11-2, the J gene TRBJ1-6; D unclear. V was shortened by 5 bases and J by 0 bases, with 23 bases between the two germline ends. The CDR3 is 20 amino acids. Per germline, CDR1 SGHAT and CDR2 FQNNGV. CDR3 coding DNA: TGTGCCAGCAGCCTCACCCACGGACGAATACTAAGCTCCTATAATTCACCCCTCCACTTT. Translated, it gives CASSLTHGRILSSYNSPLHF.

The chain uses TRBV18 and TRBJ1-6; TRBD1 might be the D (5 bases). CDR1 and CDR2 (germline): KGHSH, LQKENI. V was shortened by 3 bases and J by 0 bases, with 9 bases between the two germline ends. This CDR3 comprises 16 residues. CDR3 sequence: CASSPRESSYNSPLHF. Here the CDR3 DNA reads TGTGCCAGCTCACCCAGGGAATCCTCCTATAATTCACCCCTCCACTTT.

In this sample, this clonotype turned up a few times. The V gene is TRBV7-8, the J gene TRBJ2-1; D may correspond to TRBD1 or TRBD2 (6 bases each). The germline V gene encodes CDR1 SGHVS and CDR2 FQNEAQ. The V end was cut by 4 bases, the J end by 4 bases, with 17 bases between. The CDR3 has 16 amino acids. Here the CDR3 DNA reads TGTGCCAGCAGCTCGCCGGTGGGGGGCCGGTACAATGAGCAGTTCTTC. Translation gives CASSSPVGGRYNEQFF.

The CDR3 DNA follows: TGCAGCGTCACCGGGACAGTGAATACCGGGGAGCTGTTTTTT. Translated, it gives CSVTGTVNTGELFF. The gene calls are TRBV29-1 and TRBJ2-2; 7 positions agree with TRBD1. The CDR3 extends over 14 amino acids. V was clipped by 6 bases and J by 5 bases; unmatched bases: 9. Germline CDR1 reads SQVTM; CDR2 reads ANQGSEA.

This clonotype was counted at least ten times. The chain has TRBV20-1 and TRBJ1-2; D is uncertain. This CDR3 has 14 amino acids. Germline V gene sequence: CDR1 DFQATT, CDR2 SNEGSKA (reference sequence). V lost 0 bases and J 8 bases, leaving 16 bases between the germline ends. Written as DNA, the CDR3 is TGCAGTGCTAGAGATCAACGGGAGGTGAGAGGCTACACCTTC. It yields the protein CSARDQREVRGYTF.

This clonotype was recorded at least ten times. CDR3 residues: CASSLYLAGRSYEQYF. CDR3 DNA: TGTGCCAGCAGCTTGTACCTAGCGGGTCGGTCCTACGAGCAGTACTTC. The J gene is TRBJ2-7, the V gene TRBV5-5, with TRBD2 matching over 8 bases. The CDR3 runs 16 residues. In germline, CDR1 is SGHKS, CDR2 YYEKEE (reference sequence). Trimming removed 1 base from V and 1 base from J; junction bases left unmatched: 7.

This clonotype was counted many times. This chain connects TRBV12-3 or TRBV12-4 to TRBJ1-5; tentatively, D is TRBD1 (5 bases). The CDR3 loop spans 14 amino acids. Between the trimmed V and J ends, which lost 5 bases and 1 base, there was a span of 9 bases. The CDR3 region has the DNA TGTGCCAGCAGTCCGTGGACAAGCAATCAGCCCCAGCATTTT. Its translation is CASSPWTSNQPQHF.

This clonotype came up many times. The chain employs TRBV7-2 and TRBJ2-3; D unclear. Germline values: CDR1 SGHTA, CDR2 FQGNSA. The CDR3 is 15 residues long. Trimming took 3 bases from V and 1 from J, leaving 11 bases between them. The CDR3 loop reads CASSFWLTGTDTQYF. In nucleotides, the CDR3 is TGTGCCAGCAGCTTCTGGCTAACCGGCACAGATACGCAGTATTTT. The entire variable domain, with the rest obtained from reference TRBV7-2 and TRBJ2-3, is as follows: GAGVSQSPSNKVTEKGKDVELRCDPISGHTALYWYRQSLGQGLEFLIYFQGNSAPDKSGLPSDRFSAERTGGSVSTLTIQRTQQEDSAVYLCASSFWLTGTDTQYFGPGTRLTVL.

The chain recombines TRBV13 with TRBJ2-3, with 7 positions matching TRBD1. Trimming removed 5 bases from V and 4 bases from J; junction bases left unmatched: 12. This CDR3 region has 16 residues. Germline V gives CDR1 PRHDT, CDR2 FYEKMQ (reference sequence). CDR3 nucleotides: TGTGCCAGCAGCCCTACCGACAGGGACCCCGCAGATACGCAGTATTTT. Its protein is CASSPTDRDPADTQYF.

At least ten counts were recorded for this clonotype. This chain uses TRBV24-1 with TRBJ2-7; a possible D gene is TRBD1 (6 bases). The CDR3 runs to 14 residues. CDR1 is KGHDR, CDR2 SFDVKD, per germline. V dropped 1 base and J dropped 6 bases, with 12 bases sitting between them. CDR3 bases: TGTGCCACCAGTGATTTCCAGGGGAAGGGCGAGCAGTACGTC. This encodes CATSDFQGKGEQYV.

V and J are TRBV7-9 and TRBJ1-2; TRBD1 is a possible D gene (5 bases). The CDR3 has 15 residues. Trimming took 1 base from V and 3 from J, leaving 12 bases between them. Germline CDR1 SEHNR, CDR2 FQNEAQ (reference sequence). The CDR3, as DNA: TGTGCCAGCAGCTTAGAGGCGGGGCCCCACTATGGCTACACCTTC. Protein sequence: CASSLEAGPHYGYTF.

This clonotype occurred many times. The chain employs TRBV20-1 and TRBJ1-1; D gene ambiguous. V was cut by 1 base and J by 0 bases, with 6 bases left in between. The CDR3 length is 13 residues. Germline V gene sequence: CDR1 DFQATT, CDR2 SNEGSKA (reference sequence). Written as DNA, the CDR3 is TGCAGTGCTAGAGGCCCAGTGAACACTGAAGCTTTCTTT. Translation gives CSARGPVNTEAFF.

The genes are TRBV7-7 and TRBJ1-1, with a possible D match to TRBD1 (5 bases). Germline lookup yields CDR1 SSHAT and CDR2 FNYEAQ (reference sequence). Trimming took 5 bases from V and 5 from J, leaving 15 bases between them. CDR3 length equals 14 residues. CDR3 coding DNA: TGTGCCAGCAGCCCCTCAGGGTTAGCGACTGAAGCTTTCTTT. It specifies CASSPSGLATEAFF.

This clonotype was seen a few times. This chain uses TRBV27 with TRBJ1-4; no firm D call. Germline V gives CDR1 MNHEY, CDR2 SMNVEV (reference sequence). The CDR3 loop spans 15 amino acids. Trimming stripped 3 bases from V and 3 bases from J, with 11 bases between. The CDR3, as DNA: TGTGCCAGCAGTTTGGTCCGGGGAGCTAATGAAAAACTGTTTTTT. Translated, it gives CASSLVRGANEKLFF.

This chain links TRBV7-2 with TRBJ2-3; TRBD2 agrees at 14 bases. Losses at the gene ends were 6 bases for V and 9 bases for J; bases not matched to a gene: 5. The CDR3 is 14 residues long. The germline V gene encodes CDR1 SGHTA and CDR2 FQGNSA. The CDR3 region is CASRSGTSGGTQYF. In DNA form, the CDR3 reads TGTGCCAGCAGGTCCGGGACTAGCGGGGGAACGCAGTATTTT.

The genes are TRBV7-9 and TRBJ2-6; D is undetermined. The CDR3 length is 19 residues. Trimming removed 2 bases from V and 0 bases from J, with 17 bases in between. From germline, CDR1 is SEHNR and CDR2 FQNEAQ (reference sequence). This CDR3 reads CASSLLASGQLSGANVLTF. The CDR3 coding sequence is TGTGCCAGCAGCTTATTGGCCTCTGGGCAGCTCTCTGGGGCCAACGTCCTGACTTTC.

In this sample, this clonotype turned up many times. The chain carries TRBV6-5 and TRBJ2-6; the D gene is possibly TRBD1 (6 bases). This CDR3 region has 15 residues. Germline CDR1 and CDR2: MNHEY and SVGAGI. The V and J ends lost 2 bases and 5 bases respectively, with 10 bases between them. The CDR3 DNA follows: TGTGCCAGCAGTTACACCAGGGACAGGGCCAACGTCCTGACTTTC. This encodes CASSYTRDRANVLTF.

V gene TRBV7-8 combines with J gene TRBJ1-1, with D unresolved. The CDR3 spans 15 residues. Between the trimmed V and J ends, which lost 7 bases and 0 bases, there was a span of 15 bases. Germline-derived CDR1 and CDR2 are SGHVS and FQNEAQ. This CDR3 reads CASIQGLMVNTEAFF. The CDR3 bases are TGTGCCAGCATCCAAGGGTTAATGGTGAACACTGAAGCTTTCTTT.

The chain has TRBV25-1 and TRBJ2-5; 10 bases match TRBD2. J gave up 1 base and V 2 bases, and 10 bases lay outside the gene matches. Germline V gene data show CDR1 as MGHDK and CDR2 as SYGVNS. The CDR3 contains 18 residues. In nucleotides, the CDR3 is TGTGCCAGCAGTGAAGTGCGTATAGCGGGAGGTCTCCAAGAGACCCAGTACTTC. Amino acids: CASSEVRIAGGLQETQYF.

The V gene is TRBV12-3 or TRBV12-4, the J gene TRBJ2-7, with no clear D. This CDR3 is built from 15 residues. V lost 3 bases to trimming and J lost 6 bases, with 18 bases between them. The CDR3 reads CASSFDLRRRPEQYV. Here the CDR3 DNA reads TGTGCCAGCAGTTTTGACCTTCGACGAAGGCCCGAGCAGTACGTC.

J is TRBJ2-3 and V is TRBV11-2; maybe TRBD2 (6 bases). Germline V gene data show CDR1 as SGHAT and CDR2 as FQNNGV. Trimming shortened V by 5 bases and J by 1 base, and 13 bases separated the two germline ends. The length of the CDR3 is 15 residues. For the CDR3, the DNA is TGTGCCAGCAGCGTAGGTGGCGGGGGCACAGATACGCAGTATTTT. Protein sequence: CASSVGGGGTDTQYF.

The J gene is TRBJ2-1, the V gene TRBV6-6; 10 positions agree with TRBD2. This CDR3 comprises 12 residues. V trimming: 6 bases; J trimming: 15 bases; junction bases outside the gene matches: 8. CDR1 is MNHNY and CDR2 is SVGAGI in the germline V gene (reference sequence). The CDR3 sequence: CASSPTSGERFF. CDR3 DNA sequence: TGTGCCAGCAGCCCAACTAGCGGGGAAAGGTTCTTC.

This clonotype was seen repeatedly, ten times or more. The chain couples TRBV5-1 to TRBJ2-1; TRBD1 matches at 8 bases. The CDR3 sequence is 15 residues long. The J segment lost 7 bases and the V segment lost 0 bases, leaving 6 bases of the junction unmatched. The germline V gene encodes CDR1 SGHRS and CDR2 YFSETQ. Written as DNA, the CDR3 is TGCGCCAGCAGCTTGGATTGGACAGGGACTAATGAGCAGTTCTTC. Translated: CASSLDWTGTNEQFF.

This clonotype was recorded many times. V and J are TRBV7-2 and TRBJ1-1; tentative D call: TRBD1 (5 bases). Trimming pared 0 bases from V and 4 bases from J, leaving 9 bases between. Germline values: CDR1 SGHTA, CDR2 FQGNSA. This CDR3 contains 14 residues. The DNA for the CDR3 is TGTGCCAGCAGCTTAGCCCAGGGTAGCACTGAAGCTTTCTTT. This sequence encodes CASSLAQGSTEAFF.

This clonotype appeared many times. DNA of the CDR3: TGTGCCAGCAGCGACCGACAGGAAGCTTTCTTT. It codes for CASSDRQEAFF. This sequence joins TRBV7-9 and TRBJ1-1; tentatively, D is TRBD1 (5 bases). This CDR3 is built from 11 residues. Germline loops: CDR1 SEHNR, CDR2 FQNEAQ (reference sequence). V was cut by 5 bases and J by 8 bases, with 9 bases left in between.

This clonotype was recorded many times. This rearrangement joins TRBV20-1 to TRBJ2-1, with TRBD2 matching 11 bases. CDR3 length: 13 residues. Losses at the gene ends were 3 bases for V and 8 bases for J; bases not matched to a gene: 3. Germline CDR1 DFQATT, CDR2 SNEGSKA (reference sequence). CDR3 coding DNA: TGCAGTGCTAGGACTAGCGGGGATCATGAGCAGTTCTTC. Residues: CSARTSGDHEQFF.

There are many counts of this clonotype. V is TRBV20-1 and J is TRBJ2-7, with D possibly matching TRBD1 (6 bases). CDR3 length: 11 amino acids. Deletions cut 5 bases from V and 5 bases from J, with 10 bases between. Germline assignment: CDR1 DFQATT and CDR2 SNEGSKA (reference sequence). CDR3 bases: TGCAGTGCTCAGGGGAATAACGAGCAGTACGTC. This translates into CSAQGNNEQYV.